These 11 T cell receptor beta chains came from one sample sequenced in a study of OX40 agonist ivuxolimab in advanced cancers. The assay was immunoSEQ multiplex PCR, and TCRdb's table has in-frame clones only and misses some. The data show 37,000 or so clones, about 88% seen once. Sequences were derived from CD4+ or CD8+ T cells sorted from blood, sampled in a trial of the OX40 agonist ivuxolimab. The receptor source for this set is an adult with an advanced solid tumor such as melanoma, head and neck, liver or kidney cancer.

J is TRBJ1-2 and V is TRBV5-1; TRBD1 agrees at 11 bases. The CDR3 totals 16 residues. Germline V gene data show CDR1 as SGHRS and CDR2 as YFSETQ. J lost 10 bases, V lost 4 bases, and 15 bases had no gene match. The CDR3 reads CASSLGQGARTSIYTF. As DNA, the CDR3 is TGCGCCAGCAGCCTAGGACAGGGGGCGCGAACAAGTATCTACACCTTC.

The chain combines TRBV19 with TRBJ1-2; tentative D call: TRBD1 (5 bases). This CDR3 spans 17 amino acids. Germline assignment: CDR1 LNHDA and CDR2 SQIVND (reference sequence). The germline V and J ends were trimmed by 4 bases and 4 bases, with 22 bases remaining between them. The CDR3 loop is CASSNSDPVQGGYGYTF. CDR3 coding DNA: TGTGCCAGTAGTAACTCTGATCCAGTGCAGGGAGGCTATGGCTACACCTTC.

This chain joins TRBV5-5 and TRBJ2-5, with D unresolved. The CDR3 spans 14 residues. Germline V gene sequence: CDR1 SGHKS, CDR2 YYEKEE (reference sequence). V dropped 0 bases and J dropped 4 bases, with 10 bases sitting between them. CDR3 nucleotides: TGTGCCAGCAGCTTGGTGTGGGCACGAGAGACCCAGTACTTC. This sequence encodes CASSLVWARETQYF.

V and J are TRBV27 and TRBJ1-1, with 7 bases that match TRBD1. This CDR3 comprises 17 residues. Per the germline V gene, CDR1 is MNHEY and CDR2 is SMNVEV (reference sequence). V was clipped by 3 bases and J by 0 bases; unmatched bases: 10. The DNA for the CDR3 is TGTGCCAGCAGTTTTGGCCAGGGGGACAGCCTGAACACTGAAGCTTTCTTT. Protein sequence: CASSFGQGDSLNTEAFF.

The gene calls are TRBV9 and TRBJ1-1; D remains unclear. The CDR3 sequence is 14 residues long. Germline V gene sequence: CDR1 SGDLS, CDR2 YYNGEE. V was pared by 2 bases and J by 5 bases, with 13 bases between. The CDR3: CASSVKPGGTEAFF. The CDR3, as DNA: TGTGCCAGCAGCGTCAAACCAGGAGGGACTGAAGCTTTCTTT.

J is TRBJ2-7 and V is TRBV15; TRBD1 matches at 7 bases. Per the germline V gene, CDR1 is LNHNV and CDR2 is YYDKDF (reference sequence). CDR3 length: 14 residues. J lost 2 bases, V lost 5 bases, and 6 bases had no gene match. The CDR3 nucleotides read TGTGCCACCAGCGAGACAGGGAGCCCCTACGAGCAGTACTTC. Protein: CATSETGSPYEQYF.

This clone was found once. The DNA for the CDR3 is TGTGCCAGCAGCCAGGGACCAGATACGCAGTATTTT. Translation: CASSQGPDTQYF. The rearrangement uses TRBV7-9 and TRBJ2-3, with D perhaps being TRBD1 or TRBD2 (5 bases each). The ends were cut back, 5 bases at V and 4 bases at J, with 7 bases in the middle. There are 12 residues in the CDR3. Per the germline V gene, CDR1 is SEHNR and CDR2 is FQNEAQ (reference sequence). The full variable domain, rest sourced from reference TRBV7-9 and TRBJ2-3, is DTGVSQNPRHKITKRGQNVTFRCDPISEHNRLYWYRQTLGQGPEFLTYFQNEAQLEKSRLLSDRFSAERPKGSFSTLEIQRTEQGDSAMYLCASSQGPDTQYFGPGTRLTVL.

As DNA, the CDR3 is TGCGCCAGCAGGACCGGGACAGGAGGCACCGGGGAGCTGTTTTTT. It yields the protein CASRTGTGGTGELFF. The chain employs TRBV23-1 and TRBJ2-2; 8 nucleotides align to TRBD1. TRBV23-1 is given ORF status, its function remaining uncertain. V shed 6 bases, J shed 4 bases, and the junction held 7 bases outside the gene matches. This CDR3 is 15 amino acids long.

This clone was observed a handful of times. The chain has TRBV5-8 and TRBJ2-7, with D possibly matching TRBD2 (6 bases). The CDR3 consists of 15 residues. V dropped 2 bases and J dropped 2 bases, with 14 bases sitting between them. CDR1 and CDR2 from the germline V gene are SGHTS and YDEGEE. The CDR3 is CASSFGGGETYEQYF. The CDR3 coding sequence is TGTGCCAGCAGCTTTGGTGGCGGGGAGACCTACGAGCAGTACTTC.

The rearrangement joins TRBV4-1 to TRBJ1-2; TRBD1 is a possible D gene (5 bases). V lost 0 bases, J lost 4 bases, and 12 bases lay in between. This CDR3 spans 15 amino acids. The germline gives CDR1 MGHRA, CDR2 YSYEKL. Here the CDR3 DNA reads TGCGCCAGCAGCCAAGATCAGGGCGAGGGCTATGGCTACACCTTC. Amino acids: CASSQDQGEGYGYTF.

This chain connects TRBV30 to TRBJ1-2; 8 bases are a match to TRBD1. There are 13 residues in the CDR3. The junction had 6 bases not matched to a gene; V was cut back by 5 bases and J by 4 bases. Per the germline V gene, CDR1 is GTSNPN and CDR2 is SVGIG (reference sequence). CDR3 sequence: CAWDQTGVYGYTF. CDR3 nucleotides: TGTGCCTGGGACCAGACAGGGGTCTATGGCTACACCTTC.